This record concerns one T cell receptor (beta chain) sequence. This sample stems from a study of cytomegalovirus exposure and HLA in healthy donors. As for the study in general: Early on, a data release was issued that held approximately 92 million unique TCRs from HLA-typed donors.

60 Vbeta and 13 Jbeta primers were used in PCR. The assay was immunoSEQ multiplex PCR, and TCRdb's table has in-frame clones only and misses some. The table includes about 72,000 clones, 75% to 90% detected once. The J segment lost 4 bases and the V segment lost 5 bases, leaving 5 bases of the junction unmatched. This CDR3 is 16 amino acids long. Germline lookup yields CDR1 SGHTA and CDR2 FQGNSA. This chain links TRBV7-2 with TRBJ2-5; 15 bases are shared with TRBD2. Specimen: PBMCs. The source of this sequence is a human donor in good health. The CDR3 reads CASSGKGLAGGETQYF. The CDR3 DNA sequence: TGTGCCAGCAGCGGAAAGGGACTAGCGGGGGGAGAGACCCAGTACTTC.